This T cell receptor beta chain was documented in a study of cytomegalovirus exposure and HLA in healthy donors. PCR amplification relied on 60 Vbeta primers (plus 13 Jbeta primers). Only in-frame clones appear in the TCRdb table, and some are missing; sequencing was by immunoSEQ multiplex PCR. The profile covers around 160,000 clones, with 65% to 70% appearing a single time and roughly 4.1% taken by the ten largest. The CDR3 extends over 14 amino acids. V dropped 8 bases and J dropped 4; count of bases not matched to a gene: 9. From germline, CDR1 is MNHEY and CDR2 SMNVEV (reference sequence). The material sequenced was PBMCs. This receptor was obtained from a woman between 18 and 29 years old in good health and CMV-seropositive. The chain couples TRBV27 to TRBJ2-3; 7 bases are a match to TRBD2. CDR3 in amino acids: CASWETAGADTQYF. Here the CDR3 DNA reads TGTGCCAGCTGGGAGACGGCGGGAGCAGATACGCAGTATTTT.